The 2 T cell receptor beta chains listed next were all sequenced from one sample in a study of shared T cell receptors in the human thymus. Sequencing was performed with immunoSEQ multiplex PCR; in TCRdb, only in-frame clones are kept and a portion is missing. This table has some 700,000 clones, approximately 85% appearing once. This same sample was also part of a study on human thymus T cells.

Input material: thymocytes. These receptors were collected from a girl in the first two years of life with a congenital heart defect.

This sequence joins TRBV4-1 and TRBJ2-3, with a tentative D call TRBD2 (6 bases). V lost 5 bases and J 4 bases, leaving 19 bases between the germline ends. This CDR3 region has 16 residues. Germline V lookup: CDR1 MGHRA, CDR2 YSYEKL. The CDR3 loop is CASSTQRGAAPDTQYF. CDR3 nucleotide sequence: TGCGCCAGCAGCACCCAGCGCGGGGCGGCTCCAGATACGCAGTATTTT.

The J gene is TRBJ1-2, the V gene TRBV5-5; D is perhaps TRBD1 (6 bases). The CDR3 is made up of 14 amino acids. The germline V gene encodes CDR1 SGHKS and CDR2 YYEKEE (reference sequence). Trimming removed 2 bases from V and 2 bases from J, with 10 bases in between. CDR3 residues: CASSLRGINYGYTF. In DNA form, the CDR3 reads TGTGCCAGCAGCTTAAGGGGGATCAACTATGGCTACACCTTC.